This T cell receptor (beta chain) was retrieved from a study of vaccination and CD4 T cells after COVID-19. Study as a whole: Vaccinees got either two BNT162b2 doses or two mRNA-1273 doses. Diagnosis preceded the drawing of post-COVID samples by a median roughly 93 days (range 35 to 161). Study findings and constraints: Spike mono-reactivity marked 304 of 307 vaccine-specific clones in convalescent patients.

In regard to this clonotype: The antigen is not known.

The CDR3 loop spans 17 amino acids. Trimming cost V 6 bases and J 0 bases, with 17 bases left between them. Germline V CDR1 and CDR2: KGHDR, SFDVKD. Treatment noted: approximately 9-day PBMC culture with coronavirus spike peptide pools or control peptides (ViraFEST assay). Every well contained 2.1 million or so PBMCs, which were grown with 10 IU/ml IL-2 and 7.5 to 10 ug/ml peptide pools. The Oncomine TCR Beta short-read assay sequenced DNA from cultured CD4+ T cells. TCRdb analysed the PCR reads with MiXCR anew, one entry per CDR3 protein. The table includes tens of thousands of distinct CDR3 sequences, roughly 67% detected once.

The TCR sequence derives from a human donor who received a COVID-19 vaccine. This specimen consisted of CD4+ T cells from blood, cultured in vitro, obtained after SARS-CoV-2 vaccination. This chain joins TRBV24-1 and TRBJ1-3; D is unclear. CDR3 nucleotides: TGTGCCACCAGTAGGGAAGGTTCAGTCTCCTCTGGAAACACCATATATTTT. It specifies CATSREGSVSSGNTIYF.